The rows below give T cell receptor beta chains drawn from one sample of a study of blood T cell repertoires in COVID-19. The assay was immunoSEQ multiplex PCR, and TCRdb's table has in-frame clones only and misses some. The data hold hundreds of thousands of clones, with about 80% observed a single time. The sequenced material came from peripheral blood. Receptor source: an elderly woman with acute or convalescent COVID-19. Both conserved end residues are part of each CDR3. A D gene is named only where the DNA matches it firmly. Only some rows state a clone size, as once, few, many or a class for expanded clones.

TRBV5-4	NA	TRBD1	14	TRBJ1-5	CASSAQGASEPQHF	TGTGCCAGCAGCGCACAGGGGGCGAGTGAGCCCCAGCATTTT
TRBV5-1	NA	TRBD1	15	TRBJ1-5	CASSSDRGSNQPQHF	TGCGCCAGCAGCTCGGACAGGGGAAGCAATCAGCCCCAGCATTTT
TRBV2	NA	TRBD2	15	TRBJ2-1	CASLQAGGLYNEQFF	TGTGCCAGCCTCCAAGCGGGGGGGCTCTACAATGAGCAGTTCTTC
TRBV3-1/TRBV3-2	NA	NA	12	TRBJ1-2	CASSQVGSSYTF	TGTGCCAGCAGCCAAGTCGGTTCTAGCTACACCTTC
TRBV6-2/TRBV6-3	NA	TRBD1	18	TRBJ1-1	CASSYSTGTGLSNTEAFF	TGTGCCAGCAGTTACTCGACGGGGACAGGGTTATCGAACACTGAAGCTTTCTTT
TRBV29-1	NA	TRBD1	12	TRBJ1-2	CSVGQGDYGYTF	TGCAGCGTTGGGCAGGGGGACTATGGCTACACCTTC
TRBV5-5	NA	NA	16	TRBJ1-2	CASSLEAAAANYGYTF	TGTGCCAGCAGCTTGGAGGCGGCAGCGGCTAACTATGGCTACACCTTC
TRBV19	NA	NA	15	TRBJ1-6	CASSLEAGNNSPLHF	TGTGCCAGTAGTTTGGAGGCAGGAAATAATTCACCCCTCCACTTT
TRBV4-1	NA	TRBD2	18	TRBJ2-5	CASSQEESQRGPTGTQYF	TGCGCCAGCAGCCAAGAGGAATCTCAGCGGGGGCCAACGGGGACCCAGTACTTC
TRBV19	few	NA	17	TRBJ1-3	CASSRQAGIPDGNTIYF	TGTGCCAGTAGTCGTCAGGCCGGGATCCCGGATGGAAACACCATATATTTT
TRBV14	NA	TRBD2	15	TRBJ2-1	CASSPEAGGENEQFF	TGTGCCAGCAGCCCCGAGGCGGGGGGCGAAAATGAGCAGTTCTTC